What follows is one T cell receptor beta chain and its context. This clone was seen a single time. It lacks a known antigen. No clone much larger than this one lies a single base away; base qualities are absent. The sample belongs to a study of cytomegalovirus exposure and HLA in healthy donors (dated by TCRdb to 2016 to 2017). In terms of the full investigation: According to an earlier analysis of 587 of the donors, about 179 million T cells yielded 90 million to 130 million unique TCR beta sequences and about 280 Gb of sequence data. An early release that covered approximately 600 HLA-typed donors contained approximately 290 gigabases of sequencing data and 85 million to 100 million unique TCR sequences. The genetic ancestry cluster associated with self-reported Caucasian donors included roughly four fifths of the 350 to 500 genotyped donors. The study aimed to test whether signatures of past pathogen exposure could be identified by cataloging public T cell receptors. Using immunosequencing, the study profiled T cell repertoires from around 670 subjects and related those repertoires to cytomegalovirus serostatus. In addition to the first cohort of around 670 subjects, a separate validation cohort of 120 different subjects was used. High-throughput TCR immunosequencing, statistical association of individual TCRs with disease status, and machine learning were combined to predict cytomegalovirus infection status. A later analysis re-examined previously published TCR beta repertoires from roughly 650 donors and added high-resolution HLA genotyping to investigate patterns of TCR occurrence. Rather than using new phenotypic data, the later analysis identified candidate immune exposures from TCR beta sequences and from how often those sequences occurred across donors. To decide whether each TCR beta V gene segment behaved as functional or pseudogenic, an earlier analysis of approximately 590 of the donors relied on high-throughput TCR beta sequencing. Donor age, sex, ethnicity and CMV serostatus were compiled together with the repertoire data. A later genetic analysis took genome-wide SNP genotypes for about 55% of the roughly 670 donors and used that subset as a discovery cohort. Every discovery cohort repertoire had been produced on one sequencing platform. Both class I and class II loci were covered by HLA typing, at four-digit resolution. The number of donors typed differed by locus, with about 620-630 for A, B, C, DRB1 and DQB1, 522 for DQA1, 600 to 610 for DPA1, and 450 to 480 for DPB1. Because of strong linkage in the cohort, five DR-DQ haplotypes were treated as single units for association and clustering. On average, roughly 250,000 unique TCR beta nucleotide sequences were sequenced per donor among several hundred genotyped donors of the cohort, with roughly 18% of those sequences being non-productive. What the authors observed across the whole study: When HLA alleles, especially DR and DQ, strongly co-occurred, attributing TCR associations to individual alleles was difficult. The only immune exposure information available for the cohort was CMV serostatus. Most TCR sequences were seen in very few donors, while some public TCRs were found in many individuals. The presence/absence analyses assumed that sequencing depth was roughly uniform across donors, and that assumption may not be true. An earlier analysis of some 560 of the donors showed that most TCR beta V segments appeared in productive rearrangements either about 90% or about 30% of the time, which broadly matched IMGT annotations. Specific HLA alleles were associated with 16,951 TCR beta sequences at a false discovery rate of 0.05 in a later analysis. Correlated functional status among segregating V segments might be attributable to linkage disequilibrium, but an unknown experimental factor could not be ruled out. In the study, 150 to 200 TCR beta chains were listed as associated with cytomegalovirus. Three of the identified cytomegalovirus-associated TCR beta chains were confirmed in vitro to be specific for cytomegalovirus antigens. In this cohort, only TCR beta chains were sequenced, and detectable features were limited by the absence of alpha or paired-chain data. In a later analysis, the rate of TCR association differed among HLA loci, with DRB1 alleles having the most associated TCRs and HLA-C alleles having the fewest. In a later genetic analysis, fewer N-insertions in productive TCRs were reported among donors in an Asian-associated ancestry cluster than the roughly 670-donor mean. Some IMGT-functional V segments, including TRBV6-2 and TRBV6-3, could not be distinguished by the 87-base-pair reads and were therefore excluded. The authors suggested that the approach could potentially be extended to other disease states and immunological phenotypes. According to a later analysis, parvovirus B19, influenza, CMV and Epstein-Barr virus appeared linked to several top co-occurrence clusters. Cytomegalovirus status was reported to be diagnosed by the classifier with high specificity and sensitivity in both the original and validation cohorts. A further reported finding was that TCR beta sequences accurately predicted the HLA-A and HLA-B alleles for most subjects in the first cohort. A later analysis found that HLA-associated TCR beta chains were more clonally expanded and had lower generation probabilities than equally common non-associated chains. Some 16 rarely observed V segments, including chromosome 9 orphons, were excluded from the earlier analysis of approximately 500 of the donors because counts were too low. Because some donors lacked HLA typing at each locus, the association tests relied only on the typed subset. V-gene and J-gene trimming of TCR beta chains was associated with a missense DCLRE1C variant in a later genetic analysis, and the association was replicated in an independent cohort. A cluster of highly shared sequence variants was judged likely to be a technical artifact of the sequencing pipeline. According to a later analysis, most CMV-associated TCR beta chains appeared to be HLA-restricted, and the HLA associations seemed to be driven largely by CMV exposure.

The CDR3 contains 14 residues, cysteine and phenylalanine counted. CDR3 DNA only is kept here, 42 bases in frame from base 1. V was cut back by 6 bases and J by 6 bases, leaving a gap of 18 bases between them. CDR1 SEHNR and CDR2 FQNEAQ are derived from the germline V gene (reference sequence). Receptor amplification or capture employed the immunoSEQ multiplex PCR assay. The multiplex PCR relied on a mix of 60 forward primers for TCR Vbeta segments and 13 reverse primers for TCR Jbeta segments. A multiplex PCR assay on genomic DNA amplified the CDR3 region of rearranged TCR beta genes. The amplified TCR beta libraries were sequenced on the Illumina HiSeq System as 87-base-pair reads. Per the source publication's procedure: In a later analysis, some 80 million unique TCR beta chains were counted across the approximately 640 repertoires, and roughly 10 million of these chains were shared by at least two donors. Raw reads were error-corrected and collapsed into unique sequences by a nearest-neighbor algorithm in which closely related sequences were merged to remove PCR and sequencing errors. Alignment of CDR3 sequences to IMGT reference sequences was used to assign V, D and J gene segments. For a sequence to be retained, a match of at least six nucleotides was required to both a V gene segment and a J gene segment. Rearrangements were called productive when the CDR3 lacked stop codons and stayed in frame with V and J; all others were non-productive. Following IMGT convention, CDR3 was defined as the stretch from the second conserved V-encoded cysteine up to the conserved J-encoded phenylalanine. The earlier analysis of around 640 of the donors excluded sequences that lacked an unambiguous match to a single V gene segment. In an earlier analysis of some 590 of the donors, a V segment was called functional when productive rearrangements were above 56.7%, and segregating when the standard deviation between donors exceeded 5%. A statistical classification framework was built to diagnose cytomegalovirus status from the catalog of TCR beta chain sequences. V and J gene assignment, in a later analysis, came from comparing TCR nucleotide sequences with IMGT/GENE-DB human TR gene sequences. A later analysis assigned CDR3 sequences and most-parsimonious VDJ recombination scenarios with the TCRdist pipeline. In a later analysis, every TCR beta chain was defined by the combination of its CDR3 amino acid sequence and its V-gene family, and reads without a unique V-gene family were dropped. A later analysis removed 550 to 650 highly shared, low-generation-probability nucleotide sequences to deal with suspected cross-contamination and a sequencing artifact. In a later analysis, a clonal expansion index for each public chain was calculated from normalized within-repertoire ranks of inferred template counts. Generation probabilities in a later analysis came from a VDJ recombination model fitted to out-of-frame rearrangements, and those results were checked against IGoR. A later analysis scored TCR-TCR, TCR-HLA and TCR-CMV co-occurrence with hypergeometric tests, applying a repertoire-size bias correction to TCR pairs. A later analysis estimated false discovery rates by permuting HLA or CMV assignments 20 times. In a later analysis, co-occurring TCRs were grouped using DBSCAN, with TCRdist sequence similarity added in when clustering inside HLA-allele-positive subsets. Repertoires with fewer than 30,000 or more than 120,000 public chains, plus five repertoires with anomalous nucleotide sharing, were excluded from co-occurrence clustering. TCRdb obtained this table from immuneACCESS and retained in-frame rearrangements with V and J assigned. These tables miss some clones; where compared with another copy, unresolved V genes account for less than half of the shortfall, and the remainder is unexplained. V and J calls and clone size come straight from that table; D and trimming were deduced from the DNA. The table for this sample lists 150,000 to 170,000 clones; 60% to 85% of them were counted only once. The ten most abundant clones make up about 4% of the sample.

The cohort was made up of several hundred healthy bone marrow donors. At the time of sampling, every cohort member was nominally healthy, though immune exposures that went unrecorded were likely present. The donor was CMV seronegative and belonged to the group of more than 300 seronegative cohort members. A peripheral blood sample was provided by each donor, and peripheral blood mononuclear cells were used for TCR beta sequencing. The Qiagen DNeasy Blood Extraction Kit was used to extract genomic DNA from the blood cell samples. The receptor chain draws on TRBV7-9 and TRBJ2-7; 5 matching bases give a weak D call of TRBD2. The material sequenced was PBMCs. The source of this sequence is a woman in her forties in good health and CMV-seronegative. The nucleotide sequence reads as follows: TGTGCCAGCAGGCCCCTAGCCGGACCGCCCGAGCAGTACTTC. Its translation is CASRPLAGPPEQYF.